This T cell receptor beta chain originates from a study of fetal regulatory T cell absence and autoimmunity. Trimming pared 5 bases from V and 2 bases from J, leaving 5 bases between. The CDR3 consists of 11 residues. Looked up from germline, CDR1 is DFQATT and CDR2 is SNEGSKA (reference sequence). Assay: immunoSEQ multiplex PCR; the TCRdb copy retains only in-frame clones and omits some. The data show roughly 95,000 clones, approximately 79% seen once. The sample was pancreas tissue. The J gene is TRBJ2-3, the V gene TRBV20-1; the D is unclear. The TCR comes from a male donor with IPEX syndrome. CDR3 DNA: TGCAGTGCTGAACACACAGATACGCAGTATTTT. It translates to CSAEHTDTQYF.